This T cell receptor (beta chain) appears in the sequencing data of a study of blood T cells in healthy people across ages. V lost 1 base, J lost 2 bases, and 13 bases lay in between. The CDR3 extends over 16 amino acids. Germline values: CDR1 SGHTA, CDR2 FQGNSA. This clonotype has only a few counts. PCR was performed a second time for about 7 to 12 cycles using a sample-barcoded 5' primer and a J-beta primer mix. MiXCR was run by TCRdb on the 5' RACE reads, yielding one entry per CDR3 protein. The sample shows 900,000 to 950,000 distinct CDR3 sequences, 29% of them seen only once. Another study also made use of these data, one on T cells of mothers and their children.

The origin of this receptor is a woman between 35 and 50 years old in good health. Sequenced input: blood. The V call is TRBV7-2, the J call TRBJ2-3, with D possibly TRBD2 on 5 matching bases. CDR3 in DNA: TGTGCCAGCAGCTTAGTACCGGGGAGTCCCACAGATACGCAGTATTTT. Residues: CASSLVPGSPTDTQYF.